This TCR beta chain comes out of a study of regulatory T cells in long-lasting Graves disease. Study results and limitations: The analysis examined peripheral blood only and excluded thyroid tissue.

This clonotype was seen many times. Antigen specificity is unknown. Time point given: newly diagnosed GD, antithyroid drugs for less than 3 months. PBMCs provided the RNA from which the TCR library was made. HTBI primers from iRepertoire and Arm-PCR of CDR3 regions yielded the TCR beta libraries. One entry per CDR3 protein, called by TCRdb with MiXCR from the multiplex PCR reads. Here the sample spans around 420,000 distinct CDR3 sequences, around 16% being singletons. The data also belong to a second study, concerning T cells in Graves' hyperthyroidism and ophthalmopathy.

The TCR was taken from a woman between 40 and 55 years old with Graves disease. This material consisted of peripheral blood mononuclear cells (PBMCs), taken at new diagnosis, from a patient treated with antithyroid drugs.

The CDR3 nucleotides are TGTGCCAGCAGTCCCCCTGATCCCTTGACTAGCGTGGCCACAGATACGCAGTATTTT. This codes for CASSPPDPLTSVATDTQYF. V is TRBV28 and J is TRBJ2-3; 8 bases fit TRBD2. Germline CDR1 and CDR2: MDHEN and SYDVKM. There are 19 residues in the CDR3. With V trimmed by 5 bases and J by 2 bases, 18 bases remained unmatched.